Listed below are T cell receptor beta chains from one sample, sequenced in a study of early T cells in non-severe SARS-CoV-2 infection. A single record per CDR3 protein comes from TCRdb applying MiXCR to the 5' RACE reads. The data contain roughly 52,000 distinct CDR3 sequences, more than 6.5% of them singletons. Sequenced here: whole blood, sampled at baseline. These receptors were obtained from an adult who was a healthcare worker with PCR-confirmed SARS-CoV-2 infection or an uninfected control (not recorded which). The CDR3 runs from the conserved cysteine through the conserved F or W. The D gene is left open where the match is weak. Clone size is given for some rows only: seen once, a few or many times, or a class if the clone is expanded.

DNA	CDR3	V	D	J	size
TGTGCCAGCAGGTATCCCCAACAGGGATTGGATGGCTACACCTTC	CASRYPQQGLDGYTF	TRBV6-5	NA	TRBJ1-2	many
TGTGCCTGGGCAGGGATTTCGAACACCGGGGAGCTGTTTTTT	CAWAGISNTGELFF	TRBV30	NA	TRBJ2-2	many
TGTGCCAGCTTACTAAGACAGAACACTGAAGCTTTCTTT	CASLLRQNTEAFF	TRBV18	NA	TRBJ1-1	NA
TGCGCCAGCAGCCAAGCGCTAGAGGTCAGCTCCTACAATGAGCAGTTCTTC	CASSQALEVSSYNEQFF	TRBV4-3	NA	TRBJ2-1	NA
TGCGCCAGCAGCACAAGGACAGGGGAATCACCCCTCCACTTT	CASSTRTGESPLHF	TRBV5-1	TRBD1	TRBJ1-6	NA
TGCAGCGTTGAAGGACTAGCGGGGGAGAGCACAGATACGCAGTATTTT	CSVEGLAGESTDTQYF	TRBV29-1	TRBD2	TRBJ2-3	NA
TGTGCCAGCAGCTTACGAGGCGGGGGTGTCACAGAGACCCAGTACTTC	CASSLRGGGVTETQYF	TRBV7-3	TRBD2	TRBJ2-5	many
TGTGCCAGCACCGCCTCGAGGACAGGGAGAAATGAAAAACTGTTTTTT	CASTASRTGRNEKLFF	TRBV6-2/TRBV6-3	TRBD1	TRBJ1-4	many
TGTGCCAGCACTCAAGAGAGGGACAGGGGTACAGATACGCAGTATTTT	CASTQERDRGTDTQYF	TRBV12-3/TRBV12-4	TRBD1	TRBJ2-3	many
TGTGCCAGCTCACCACGGCTGGGAGAGACCCAGTACTTC	CASSPRLGETQYF	TRBV18	NA	TRBJ2-5	many
TGTGCCAGCAGTTTATCCAGGGTTGGTCAGCCCCAGCATTTT	CASSLSRVGQPQHF	TRBV28	NA	TRBJ1-5	few
TGTGCCAGCAGTTTGAGGGGCTCCTACAATGAGCAGTTCTTC	CASSLRGSYNEQFF	TRBV12-3/TRBV12-4	NA	TRBJ2-1	NA
TGTGCCAGCAGCCCATTCCCCGGACCCGTAAGGGATTCACCCCTCCACTTT	CASSPFPGPVRDSPLHF	TRBV13	NA	TRBJ1-6	many
TGTGCCAGCAGCCAAAGACCGGGACAGGGGGAGGATGAGCAGTTCTTC	CASSQRPGQGEDEQFF	TRBV3-1	TRBD1	TRBJ2-1	few
TGTGCCAGCAGCCTAACGCAGTTCGAGCAGTACTTC	CASSLTQFEQYF	TRBV7-9	NA	TRBJ2-7	NA
TGTGCCAGCAGTGATCGAGGGTACCAAGAGACCCAGTACTTC	CASSDRGYQETQYF	TRBV2	NA	TRBJ2-5	few
TGTGCCAGCAGTTTAATGATAGCGGGGGAGAGGGATACGCAGTATTTT	CASSLMIAGERDTQYF	TRBV27	TRBD2	TRBJ2-3	NA
TGCGCCAGCAGCTTTCGTCCCGACAGGGTCAATGAGCAGTTCTTC	CASSFRPDRVNEQFF	TRBV4-3	TRBD1	TRBJ2-1	few
TGCAGCACGTCGGGGGAGAGCACAGATACGCAGTATTTT	CSTSGESTDTQYF	TRBV29-1	NA	TRBJ2-3	many
TGCGCCAGCAGTAAACTAGGGACAGACCAAGAGACCCAGTACTTC	CASSKLGTDQETQYF	TRBV10-1	TRBD1	TRBJ2-5	few
TGCGCCAGCAGCCACGGGGGTCTTACTTTCGCACGTCAGCCCCAGCATTTT	CASSHGGLTFARQPQHF	TRBV4-1	NA	TRBJ1-5	many
TGTGCCAGCAGTGAGGGGTCTAGGGCTCCTGGTTCCTACACCTTC	CASSEGSRAPGSYTF	TRBV12-3/TRBV12-4	NA	TRBJ1-2	few
TGTGCCAGCAGCCGAGGGGGTGCGATTGAAGCTTTCTTT	CASSRGGAIEAFF	TRBV4-2	NA	TRBJ1-1	NA
TGTGCCAGTAGTCCTCCGGCCGGGGAGCTGTTTTTT	CASSPPAGELFF	TRBV19	NA	TRBJ2-2	many
TGTGCCAGCTCACCGCCAGGGGCAACTAATGAAAAACTGTTTTTT	CASSPPGATNEKLFF	TRBV18	NA	TRBJ1-4	NA
TGTGCCAGCAGTTACCTGGACAGGGGAGAAGGTGAGCAGTTCTTC	CASSYLDRGEGEQFF	TRBV6-6	TRBD1	TRBJ2-1	many
TGCGCCAGCAGTGAACAGTACAATCAGCCCCAGCATTTT	CASSEQYNQPQHF	TRBV10-1	NA	TRBJ1-5	many
TGCAGCGCACAAGCGCAGGACTTTAACTATGGCTACACCTTC	CSAQAQDFNYGYTF	TRBV29-1	NA	TRBJ1-2	few
TGTGCCAGCAGTTTAAGGGCAGGGGACTACAATGAGCAGTTCTTC	CASSLRAGDYNEQFF	TRBV28	NA	TRBJ2-1	NA
TGCAGCTCCCGGGACAGTGATATCGCAGAGTTT	CSSRDSDIAEF	TRBV29-1	TRBD1	TRBJ1-1	many
TGTGCCAGCAGTCGGACAACAAATCAGCCCCAGCATTTT	CASSRTTNQPQHF	TRBV6-2/TRBV6-3	NA	TRBJ1-5	NA
TGCGCCAGCAGCCCCGTGATAGGTGTGAACTACGAGCAGTACTTC	CASSPVIGVNYEQYF	TRBV5-1	NA	TRBJ2-7	few
TGTGCCAGCGATGGACTAGCGGGGGGGCCCGGCAATGAGCAGTTCTTC	CASDGLAGGPGNEQFF	TRBV6-2/TRBV6-3	TRBD2	TRBJ2-1	few
TGTGCCAGCAGCAACCCCCAGGGGCGACAGCCCCAGCATTTT	CASSNPQGRQPQHF	TRBV21-1	NA	TRBJ1-5	NA
TGTGCCAGCAGCCTCCCCATAGGGGATTTCACCGGGGAGCTGTTTTTT	CASSLPIGDFTGELFF	TRBV6-2/TRBV6-3	NA	TRBJ2-2	NA
TGTGCCAGCAGTTACACACAAGGGTCAGATACGCAGTATTTT	CASSYTQGSDTQYF	TRBV6-5	NA	TRBJ2-3	many
TGTGCCAGCAGTTACGGGGGACAGCAGGATGGGGAGACCCAGTACTTC	CASSYGGQQDGETQYF	TRBV6-6	TRBD1	TRBJ2-5	NA
TGTGCCAGCAGCTGGGGGACAGGTGAAGGATCACCCCTCCACTTT	CASSWGTGEGSPLHF	TRBV5-4	TRBD1	TRBJ1-6	many
TGCAGTGCTCCGGTGACAGGTAGGAGCACTGAAGCTTTCTTT	CSAPVTGRSTEAFF	TRBV20-1	NA	TRBJ1-1	many
TGTGCCTGGAGGACAGGCAATCAGCCCCAGCATTTT	CAWRTGNQPQHF	TRBV30	NA	TRBJ1-5	few
TGTGCCAGCAGATCCTTAGGAGGGGTAAACACCGGGGAGCTGTTTTTT	CASRSLGGVNTGELFF	TRBV28	NA	TRBJ2-2	many
TGTGCCAGCAATGCAGGGGCGCCCCTTAATTCACCCCTCCACTTT	CASNAGAPLNSPLHF	TRBV28	NA	TRBJ1-6	many
TGTGCCAGCAGTTTATCGTTGAGGGCTTACGAGCAGTACTTC	CASSLSLRAYEQYF	TRBV27	NA	TRBJ2-7	many
TGTGCCAGCAGGGGCACCAGGGTCTCTGAAGCTTTCTTT	CASRGTRVSEAFF	TRBV7-2	NA	TRBJ1-1	many
TGTGCCAGAAGCTGTATTGGGACTTCGGGAGGGATCTACGAGCAGTACTTC	CARSCIGTSGGIYEQYF	TRBV5-3	TRBD2	TRBJ2-7	few
TGTGCCAGCAGCTTCTCCCGGGACACAGATACGCAGTATTTT	CASSFSRDTDTQYF	TRBV7-2	NA	TRBJ2-3	few
TGTGCCAGCAGTTACGCCAGGACATCTAACTATGGCTACACCTTC	CASSYARTSNYGYTF	TRBV6-5	NA	TRBJ1-2	few
TGCGCCAGCAGCTTCTCTAGGGGAGGAGGCGACACCGGGGAGCTGTTTTTT	CASSFSRGGGDTGELFF	TRBV5-1	NA	TRBJ2-2	many
TGCGCCAGCAGCGGAGGGACAGGATTGAGCTCCTATAATTCACCCCTCCACTTT	CASSGGTGLSSYNSPLHF	TRBV5-1	TRBD1	TRBJ1-6	few
TGTGCCAGCCATGGACAGAGAGTCAAGTGGCCCCAGCATTTT	CASHGQRVKWPQHF	TRBV18	NA	TRBJ1-5	few
TGCGCCAGCAGCCTAGGAGGGGCTGGAGATACGCAGTATTTT	CASSLGGAGDTQYF	TRBV5-1	NA	TRBJ2-3	NA
TGCGCCAGCAGCCAAGGCAAAAACCCCCCCTACAATGAGCAGTTCTTC	CASSQGKNPPYNEQFF	TRBV4-3	NA	TRBJ2-1	few
TGCGCCAGCAGTGAGATGGCCGGACAGAGTAATTCACCCCTCCACTTT	CASSEMAGQSNSPLHF	TRBV10-1	NA	TRBJ1-6	many